These T cell receptor beta chains were read from a single sample in a study of T cell changes during pregnancy in multiple sclerosis. Clones were sequenced by immunoSEQ multiplex PCR, and TCRdb holds only the in-frame ones, with some missing. The sample has approximately 53,000 clones; approximately 91% are singletons. The specimen was CD4+ T cells from peripheral blood mononuclear cells, collected in the second trimester of pregnancy. The receptor set was obtained from a female donor with multiple sclerosis, enrolled in a pregnancy study. Each CDR3 is given with its conserved first and last residue. A D gene is named only where the DNA matches it firmly. The size entry is marked missing in some rows and otherwise reads once, few, many or a size class.

V	J	size	D	CDR3	DNA
TRBV4-1	TRBJ1-6	.	.	CASSREDIANSPLHF	TGCGCCAGCAGCCGGGAGGACATTGCGAATTCACCCCTCCACTTT
TRBV6-1	TRBJ2-3	.	.	CASSVTGQNTQYF	TGTGCCAGCAGTGTTACAGGGCAGAATACGCAGTATTTT
TRBV9	TRBJ1-1	.	.	CASSGPLGAGAEAFF	TGTGCCAGCAGCGGACCCCTTGGGGCGGGGGCTGAAGCTTTCTTT
TRBV30	TRBJ1-5	.	.	CAWSDDGDQPQHF	TGTGCCTGGAGTGATGACGGGGATCAGCCCCAGCATTTT
TRBV7-9	TRBJ1-2	few	.	CASSLNQGYNGYTF	TGTGCCAGCAGCTTAAACCAGGGGTACAATGGCTACACCTTC
TRBV7-9	TRBJ1-2	.	.	CASSLAKGQVDYGYTF	TGTGCCAGCAGCTTAGCTAAGGGGCAGGTGGACTATGGCTACACCTTC
TRBV9	TRBJ2-2	.	TRBD1	CASSVGQGYTGELFF	TGTGCCAGCAGCGTAGGACAGGGATACACCGGGGAGCTGTTTTTT
TRBV4-1	TRBJ2-1	once	.	CASSQVSTVTYNEQFF	TGCGCCAGCAGCCAAGTTTCTACGGTGACCTACAATGAGCAGTTCTTC
TRBV5-8	TRBJ1-4	.	TRBD1	CASSTGQGGEKLFF	TGTGCCAGCAGCACAGGACAGGGCGGTGAAAAACTGTTTTTT
TRBV5-5	TRBJ2-7	.	.	CASSLGESYEQYF	TGTGCCAGCAGTTTGGGTGAGTCCTACGAGCAGTACTTC
TRBV27	TRBJ1-5	.	TRBD1	CASSLTGGSNQPQHF	TGTGCCAGCAGTTTAACAGGGGGTAGCAATCAGCCCCAGCATTTT
TRBV25-1	TRBJ1-4	.	.	CASSEWAGNEKLFF	TGTGCCAGCAGTGAATGGGCGGGGAATGAAAAACTGTTTTTT
TRBV2	TRBJ1-1	.	.	CASSVYRPYTEAFF	TGTGCCAGCAGTGTTTACAGACCGTACACTGAAGCTTTCTTT
TRBV2	TRBJ2-1	.	.	CASSEGRGNEQFF	TGTGCCAGCAGTGAAGGTAGGGGGAATGAGCAGTTCTTC
TRBV5-6	TRBJ2-7	once	.	CASSSGTSYEQYF	TGTGCCAGCAGCTCGGGTACATCCTACGAGCAGTACTTC